The 26 T cell receptor beta chains below all came from one sample that was sequenced in a study of spatial heterogeneity in lung cancer. Time point: sample taken at primary tumor resection. Without sorting, whole RNA was sequenced from tumor, nontumor lung or frozen PBMC. A single record per CDR3 protein comes from TCRdb applying MiXCR to the 5' RACE reads. The table shows about 5,400 distinct CDR3 sequences, with 34% occurring only once. The sample consisted of PBMCs, taken at surgery. The receptor source for this set is a female donor with early-stage non-small cell lung cancer.

As for this clonotype: Found in a library prepared for alpha chains, this beta chain is an off-target read, and its abundance has little meaning. V and J are TRBV15 and TRBJ2-7; unclear D gene. CDR1 and CDR2 from the germline V gene are LNHNV and YYDKDF (reference sequence). V was pared by 3 bases and J by 5 bases, with 8 bases between. The CDR3 is 12 amino acids. The CDR3 loop reads CATSSGSDEQYF. DNA of the CDR3: TGTGCCACCAGCAGTGGGTCTGACGAGCAGTACTTC. Filled out from reference TRBV15 and TRBJ2-7, the complete variable domain reads DAMVIQNPRYQVTQFGKPVTLSCSQTLNHNVMYWYQQKSSQAPKLLFHYYDKDFNNEADTPDNFQSRRPNTSFCFLDIRSPGLGDTAMYLCATSSGSDEQYFGPGTRLTVT.

There are a few counts of this clonotype. The size of this beta chain means little, since it is a stray read in a library made for alpha chains. V gene TRBV7-9 combines with J gene TRBJ2-3; D is ambiguous. The V and J ends lost 2 bases and 2 bases respectively, with 5 bases between them. The CDR3 length is 13 residues. Looked up from germline, CDR1 is SEHNR and CDR2 is FQNEAQ (reference sequence). CDR3 region: CASSLNPTDTQYF. For the CDR3, the DNA is TGTGCCAGCAGCTTAAACCCCACAGATACGCAGTATTTT.

As concerns this clonotype: For a library built for alpha chains, this beta chain is a stray read; little rests on its size. The J gene is TRBJ2-2, the V gene TRBV6-5; D unresolved. Germline loops: CDR1 MNHEY, CDR2 SVGAGI. V gave up 7 bases and J gave up 6 bases, with 12 bases separating them. The CDR3 is 13 residues long. CDR3 in amino acids: CASTPDPSGELFF. The CDR3 region has the DNA TGTGCCAGCACCCCTGACCCATCCGGGGAGCTGTTTTTT.

This clonotype has only a few counts. Since it is a stray read in a library aimed at alpha chains, this beta chain has a size that is not meaningful. CDR3 region: CASSLGMPSGANVLTF. DNA of the CDR3: TGTGCCAGCAGCTTGGGAATGCCCTCTGGGGCCAACGTCCTGACTTTC. The chain carries TRBV5-4 and TRBJ2-6; D ambiguous. V was shortened by 0 bases and J by 0 bases, with 7 bases between the two germline ends. The length of the CDR3 is 16 residues. CDR1 SGHNT and CDR2 YYREEE come from the germline V gene (reference sequence).

Turning to this clonotype: This beta chain came through as a stray read in a library set up for alpha chains, and its size says little. The rearrangement joins TRBV9 to TRBJ2-7; 7 positions match TRBD1. Losses at the gene ends were 2 bases for V and 0 bases for J; bases not matched to a gene: 8. The germline CDR1 and CDR2 sequences are SGDLS and YYNGEE. This CDR3 spans 16 amino acids. The chain's CDR3 is CASSVGTEGFSYEQYF. The DNA of the CDR3 is TGTGCCAGCAGCGTTGGGACAGAGGGATTCTCCTACGAGCAGTACTTC.

On this clonotype itself: For a library built for alpha chains, this beta chain is a stray read; little rests on its size. The J gene is TRBJ2-1, the V gene TRBV9; TRBD1 matches at 7 bases. The CDR3 runs 17 residues. Germline-derived CDR1 and CDR2 are SGDLS and YYNGEE. Germline trimming cut 3 bases from V and 3 bases from J; bases unmatched to any gene: 12. The CDR3 region is CASSGSAGTANYNEQFF. CDR3 DNA sequence: TGTGCCAGCAGCGGTTCGGCCGGGACAGCTAACTACAATGAGCAGTTCTTC.

To note about this clonotype: The library was built for alpha chains, so this beta chain is an off-target read and its size means little. This sequence joins TRBV5-1 and TRBJ2-3, with D possibly being TRBD1 (5 bases). This CDR3 comprises 12 residues. In germline, CDR1 is SGHRS, CDR2 YFSETQ. Trimming left V 3 bases short and J 6 bases short, with 8 bases between. The CDR3 DNA reads TGCGCCAGCAGCTGGTCAGGGGATACGCAGTATTTT. Its protein is CASSWSGDTQYF.

A word on this clonotype: Within a library made for alpha chains, this beta chain is off target, and its count is uninformative. The V gene is TRBV28, the J gene TRBJ2-1, with 7 bases identical to TRBD1. Germline V gene lookup returns CDR1 MDHEN and CDR2 SYDVKM. This CDR3 has 14 residues. V trimming: 5 bases; J trimming: 3 bases; junction bases outside the gene matches: 4. CDR3 sequence (DNA): TGTGCCAGCAGTCCCGGGACAGTCTACAATGAGCAGTTCTTC. Its translation is CASSPGTVYNEQFF.

Regarding this clonotype: The library was designed around alpha chains, so this beta chain is a stray read whose abundance carries little weight. This chain connects TRBV11-1 to TRBJ2-3; either TRBD1 or TRBD2 may fit D (5 bases each). Trimming shortened V by 0 bases and J by 0 bases, and 7 bases separated the two germline ends. The germline V gene encodes CDR1 SGHAT and CDR2 FQDESV (reference sequence). CDR3 length equals 15 residues. CDR3 sequence (DNA): TGTGCCAGCAGCTTAGCGGGGGAGAGCACAGATACGCAGTATTTT. It encodes CASSLAGESTDTQYF.

Regarding this clonotype: This beta chain appears as a stray read in a library generated for alpha chains; its size is not informative. J is TRBJ2-7 and V is TRBV2; TRBD1 is a possible D gene (5 bases). There are 14 residues in the CDR3. The germline V gene encodes CDR1 SNHLY and CDR2 FYNNEI. V lost 4 bases, J lost 7 bases, and 17 bases lay in between. Here the CDR3 reads CASSVSGLVGEQYF. CDR3 sequence (DNA): TGTGCCAGCAGTGTTTCAGGGTTGGTTGGGGAGCAGTACTTC.

This clonotype was counted between two and nine times. For a library built for alpha chains, this beta chain is a stray read; little rests on its size. The gene calls are TRBV6-1 and TRBJ2-5, with 9 bases aligning to TRBD1. J lost 4 bases, V lost 3 bases, and 6 bases had no gene match. CDR1 is MNHNS, CDR2 SASEGT, per germline. CDR3 length: 15 residues. CDR3 protein: CASSDTGGWGETQYF. The CDR3 DNA reads as TGTGCCAGCAGTGATACAGGGGGCTGGGGAGAGACCCAGTACTTC.

For this clonotype: Since the library was made to target alpha chains, this beta chain is a stray read and its abundance is not meaningful. The chain employs TRBV29-1 and TRBJ2-7, with D unclear. The CDR3 covers 11 residues. Germline V gives CDR1 SQVTM, CDR2 ANQGSEA. Between the trimmed V and J ends, which lost 2 bases and 3 bases, there was a span of 5 bases. The CDR3 sequence: CSVERNYEQYF. As DNA, the CDR3 is TGCAGCGTTGAACGCAACTACGAGCAGTACTTC.

Of note for this clonotype: The size of this beta chain means little, since it is a stray read in a library made for alpha chains. The V gene is TRBV7-9, the J gene TRBJ2-5; no reliable D call. CDR1 SEHNR and CDR2 FQNEAQ come from the germline V gene (reference sequence). This CDR3 has 13 residues. V was shortened by 0 bases and J by 3 bases, with 5 bases between the two germline ends. The CDR3: CASSLARKETQYF. In DNA form, the CDR3 reads TGTGCCAGCAGCTTAGCCAGAAAAGAGACCCAGTACTTC. Supplemented by reference TRBV7-9 and TRBJ2-5, the full variable domain reads DTGVSQNPRHKITKRGQNVTFRCDPISEHNRLYWYRQTLGQGPEFLTYFQNEAQLEKSRLLSDRFSAERPKGSFSTLEIQRTEQGDSAMYLCASSLARKETQYFGPGTRLLVL.

About this clonotype: The library was designed around alpha chains, so this beta chain is a stray read whose abundance carries little weight. This chain links TRBV5-1 with TRBJ2-3; 13 positions match TRBD2. The CDR3 runs to 16 residues. The V and J ends lost 2 bases and 5 bases, in that order; junction bases with no gene match: 5. Per the germline V gene, CDR1 is SGHRS and CDR2 is YFSETQ. For the CDR3, the DNA is TGCGCCAGCAGCTTATGGACTAGCGGGGGCGAAGATACGCAGTATTTT. Translating gives CASSLWTSGGEDTQYF.

With regard to this clonotype: This beta chain is a stray sequence in a library constructed for alpha chains; its clone size is not meaningful. The chain carries TRBV10-3 and TRBJ2-3, with 10 bases identical to TRBD2. The CDR3 spans 15 residues. Germline-derived CDR1 and CDR2 are ENHRY and SYGVKD. The V segment lost 5 bases and the J segment 3 bases; nucleotides outside the gene matches: 5. This chain's CDR3 is CAISRLAGLTDTQYF. The CDR3 DNA is TGTGCCATCAGTAGACTAGCGGGTTTAACAGATACGCAGTATTTT.

This clonotype qualifies as medium-sized. Since the library was made to target alpha chains, this beta chain is a stray read and its abundance is not meaningful. This chain connects TRBV5-1 to TRBJ2-5; 8 positions agree with TRBD2. The germline gives CDR1 SGHRS, CDR2 YFSETQ. Trimming at V came to 0 bases and at J to 2 bases, leaving 9 bases not matched to a gene. The CDR3 is made up of 17 amino acids. The CDR3 nucleotides read TGCGCCAGCAGCTTGGCGCGGCTAGCGGGCGAACAAGAGACCCAGTACTTC. This codes for CASSLARLAGEQETQYF. The whole variable domain, remainder taken from reference TRBV5-1 and TRBJ2-5, is KAGVTQTPRYLIKTRGQQVTLSCSPISGHRSVSWYQQTPGQGLQFLFEYFSETQRNKGNFPGRFSGRQFSNSRSEMNVSTLELGDSALYLCASSLARLAGEQETQYFGPGTRLLVL.

Notes on this clonotype: In a library made to pick up alpha chains, this beta chain is a stray read with a size that means little. The chain couples TRBV28 to TRBJ2-1; perhaps TRBD1 as D (6 bases). The CDR3 length is 12 residues. CDR1 is MDHEN, CDR2 SYDVKM, per germline. V shed 5 bases and J shed 10 bases, with 12 bases lying between them. The CDR3 bases are TGTGCCAGCAGTCCTCACGACAGGGAGCAGTTCTTC. Its translation: CASSPHDREQFF.

By share of the sample, this clonotype is medium-sized. For a library built for alpha chains, this beta chain is a stray read; little rests on its size. The CDR3 sequence is CSARKNSDGLAVYNEQFF. CDR3 DNA: TGCAGTGCTAGGAAAAACTCAGACGGACTAGCGGTCTACAATGAGCAGTTCTTC. V usage is TRBV20-1 and J usage is TRBJ2-1, with 10 bases aligning to TRBD2. CDR1 is DFQATT, CDR2 SNEGSKA, per germline (reference sequence). CDR3 length: 18 amino acids. V was clipped by 3 bases and J by 3 bases; unmatched bases: 14.

To note about this clonotype: This beta chain is a stray read from a library made for alpha chains; its abundance is not meaningful. This CDR3 reads CAISQSSERDTQYF. The CDR3 DNA sequence: TGTGCCATCAGCCAATCTAGCGAAAGAGATACGCAGTATTTT. The chain employs TRBV10-3 and TRBJ2-3; weak D call: TRBD2 (6 bases). V was shortened by 6 bases and J by 5 bases, with 15 bases between the two germline ends. Looked up from germline, CDR1 is ENHRY and CDR2 is SYGVKD. The CDR3 length is 14 residues.

There are a few counts of this clonotype. The library was designed around alpha chains, so this beta chain is a stray read whose abundance carries little weight. The J gene is TRBJ2-7, the V gene TRBV12-3 or TRBV12-4; TRBD2 agrees at 7 bases. This CDR3 has 14 amino acids. The trim removed 6 bases at V and 3 bases at J, leaving 8 bases unmatched. CDR3 nucleotide sequence: TGTGCCAGCAGGGAAAGCGGGGACCTCTACGAGCAGTACTTC. This encodes CASRESGDLYEQYF.

This clonotype was seen a handful of times. This beta chain turned up in a library designed for alpha chains; as an off-target read, its abundance says little. The chain combines TRBV11-1 with TRBJ2-1; D remains ambiguous. Germline values: CDR1 SGHAT, CDR2 FQDESV (reference sequence). Deletions cut 2 bases from V and 10 bases from J, with 9 bases between. The CDR3 loop spans 12 amino acids. The CDR3 loop is CASSLNMREQFF. CDR3 sequence (DNA): TGTGCCAGCAGCTTAAATATGAGAGAGCAGTTCTTC.

A word on this clonotype: This beta chain is a stray read from a library made for alpha chains; its abundance is not meaningful. V is TRBV9 and J is TRBJ2-3; D not certain. From germline, CDR1 is SGDLS and CDR2 YYNGEE. V gave up 3 bases and J gave up 2 bases, with 7 bases separating them. The CDR3 totals 13 residues. The CDR3 sequence: CASSAPTTDTQYF. The CDR3 DNA reads as TGTGCCAGCAGCGCCCCAACCACAGATACGCAGTATTTT.

This clonotype was found a few times. This beta chain slipped into a library made for alpha chains as a stray read, so its size is not meaningful. The V gene is TRBV6-5, the J gene TRBJ2-5, with unresolved D. CDR1 is MNHEY, CDR2 SVGAGI, per germline. The CDR3 covers 14 residues. The V gene lost 0 bases and the J gene lost 1 base, with 6 bases spanning the gap. This CDR3 reads CASSYSRSQETQYF. CDR3 bases: TGTGCCAGCAGTTACTCGCGGAGCCAAGAGACCCAGTACTTC.

In regard to this clonotype: This beta chain is an unintended read in a library built for alpha chains; its size means little. The chain recombines TRBV25-1 with TRBJ2-1; either TRBD1 or TRBD2 may supply D (5 bases each). V was shortened by 5 bases and J by 7 bases, with 15 bases between the two germline ends. CDR1 and CDR2 from the germline V gene are MGHDK and SYGVNS. The CDR3 is 14 amino acids. CDR3 DNA sequence: TGTGCCAGCAGTCAGGCAGGGTGGGGGAATGAGCAGTTCTTC. This gives the protein CASSQAGWGNEQFF.

This clonotype was found a few times. The library was prepared for alpha chains; this beta chain is a stray read, so its frequency means little. The chain uses TRBV30 and TRBJ2-7; D is undetermined. Trimming removed 0 bases at V and 5 bases at J, with 11 bases between. Germline V gene sequence: CDR1 GTSNPN, CDR2 SVGIG (reference sequence). The CDR3 length is 13 residues. CDR3 bases: TGTGCCTGGAGTGTAAGGATTAGGGACGAGCAGTACTTC. This encodes CAWSVRIRDEQYF.

In its sample, this clonotype was seen a few times. The size of this beta chain means little, since it is a stray read in a library made for alpha chains. The rearrangement links TRBV6-2 or TRBV6-3 to TRBJ1-5, with a weak D call TRBD1 (6 bases). Germline loops: CDR1 MNHEY, CDR2 SVGEGT. This CDR3 spans 15 amino acids. V lost 10 bases to trimming and J lost 3 bases, with 19 bases between them. The CDR3, as DNA: TGTGCCATCAGAGACAGGTCCGAATCCAATCAGCCCCAGCATTTT. Its translation: CAIRDRSESNQPQHF.